The source of this TCR beta chain is a study of cytomegalovirus exposure and HLA in healthy donors. The V gene's germline CDR1 is SGHRS and CDR2 YFSETQ. The CDR3 loop spans 15 amino acids. The V gene lost 7 bases and the J gene lost 6 bases, with 17 bases spanning the gap. For this clone: Its antigen remains unidentified.

Study-wide results and caveats: The authors listed 150 to 200 TCR beta chains as cytomegalovirus-associated.

Assay used: immunoSEQ multiplex PCR; TCRdb lists only in-frame clones, some missing. The profile shows about 130,000 clones, roughly nine tenths of them singletons. This TCR derives from a woman under 30 in good health and CMV-seronegative. The chain carries TRBV5-1 and TRBJ1-6, with D possibly matching TRBD1 (5 bases). Sequenced material: PBMCs. The CDR3 DNA reads as TGCGCCAGCCGATTAGGGGCCGTCGGTAATTCACCCCTCCACTTT. Its translation is CASRLGAVGNSPLHF.